This T cell receptor (beta chain) was captured in a study of neoadjuvant anti-PD-1 for oral cavity cancer. Study-wide context: Patients without progression received a fourth nivolumab dose around day 43, then surgical resection on days 50-56.

V lost 0 bases to trimming and J lost 1 base, with 14 bases between them. CDR1 and CDR2 from the germline V gene are SGHDT and YYEEEE. The CDR3 loop spans 16 amino acids. Study conclusions and caveats: Post-nivolumab, blood T cell clonality was significantly elevated in non-responders.

These oral cavity squamous cell carcinomas were HPV-negative and locally advanced. Blood libraries mostly used around 0.45 ug genomic DNA, six replicates each. Repertoires were generated with immunoSEQ multiplex PCR, while TCRdb's copy carries only in-frame clones and drops some. In the table there are approximately 37,000 clones, 85% to 90% of which are singletons. Note on this clone: Antigen specificity is unknown.

The starting material was PBMCs, obtained before nivolumab (anti-PD-1) treatment. This TCR came from a person aged 40 to 85 with oral cavity squamous cell carcinoma. V is TRBV5-6 and J is TRBJ2-7; a weak D match, TRBD1 (5 bases). The CDR3 bases are TGTGCCAGCAGCTTGGGGGTAGGGGTTGATTCCTACGAGCAGTACTTC. Amino acids: CASSLGVGVDSYEQYF.